A selection of T cell receptor beta chains follows, all from one sample in a study of T cells in localized non-small cell lung cancer. Data came from immunoSEQ multiplex PCR; TCRdb stores just in-frame clones and leaves some out. There are roughly 38,000 clones in the sample; approximately 91% occur only once, and about 2.5% lies in the top ten. The starting material was peripheral blood, obtained before any cancer treatment. The source is a female donor older than 55 with stage I squamous cell lung carcinoma. CDR3s include the opening cysteine and the closing phenylalanine or tryptophan. Each record gives: D gene, J gene, V gene, clone size, CDR3 DNA, CDR3 protein. The D gene is left open where the match is weak. The size of a clone is reported for some rows only, either as once, few or many, or as a class for expanded clones.

D gene: .; J gene: TRBJ2-7; V gene: TRBV4-1; clone size: once; CDR3 DNA: TGCGCCAGCAGCCAAGTAGGGGAGCAGTACTTC; CDR3 protein: CASSQVGEQYF
D gene: .; J gene: TRBJ2-5; V gene: TRBV6-6; clone size: .; CDR3 DNA: TGTGCCAGCACCGACTCACAGGGGAGGGAGACCCAGTACTTC; CDR3 protein: CASTDSQGRETQYF
D gene: .; J gene: TRBJ1-1; V gene: TRBV7-2; clone size: .; CDR3 DNA: TGTGCCAGCAGCCGGGTCCGGGACACTGAAGCTTTCTTT; CDR3 protein: CASSRVRDTEAFF
D gene: .; J gene: TRBJ1-2; V gene: TRBV5-1; clone size: .; CDR3 DNA: TGCGCCAGCAGCTTGGACAGCGAGTATGGCTACACCTTC; CDR3 protein: CASSLDSEYGYTF
D gene: .; J gene: TRBJ2-1; V gene: TRBV9; clone size: once; CDR3 DNA: TGTGCCAGCAGCGTAGCTTTTTGGACAGACAATGAGCAGTTCTTC; CDR3 protein: CASSVAFWTDNEQFF
D gene: TRBD1; J gene: TRBJ1-5; V gene: TRBV6-4; clone size: once; CDR3 DNA: TGTGCCAGCAGTGCGACAGGGGGCGCGGGTCAGCCCCAGCATTTT; CDR3 protein: CASSATGGAGQPQHF
D gene: .; J gene: TRBJ1-2; V gene: TRBV9; clone size: .; CDR3 DNA: TGTGCCAGCAGCGTAGCTCCCGAGGGGGCTAACTATGGCTACACCTTC; CDR3 protein: CASSVAPEGANYGYTF
D gene: TRBD2; J gene: TRBJ2-7; V gene: TRBV30; clone size: .; CDR3 DNA: TGTGCCTGGAGTGTACGTAGCGGGAGGGCCTACGAGCAGTACTTC; CDR3 protein: CAWSVRSGRAYEQYF
D gene: .; J gene: TRBJ2-2; V gene: TRBV7-8; clone size: .; CDR3 DNA: TGTGCCAGCAGCTTACGGGGGAGGGGGACCGGGGAGCTGTTTTTT; CDR3 protein: CASSLRGRGTGELFF
D gene: TRBD2; J gene: TRBJ2-3; V gene: TRBV29-1; clone size: .; CDR3 DNA: TGCAGCGTTGATGTGCTAGCGGGTCTGTTCACAGATACGCAGTATTTT; CDR3 protein: CSVDVLAGLFTDTQYF
D gene: .; J gene: TRBJ1-5; V gene: TRBV23-1; clone size: .; CDR3 DNA: TGCGCCAGCAGTCGGGTGAGGCGCCAGCATTTT; CDR3 protein: CASSRVRRQHF
D gene: .; J gene: TRBJ1-4; V gene: TRBV27; clone size: .; CDR3 DNA: TGTGCCAGCAGTTTATACTGGCCAACTAATGAAAAACTGTTTTTT; CDR3 protein: CASSLYWPTNEKLFF
D gene: .; J gene: TRBJ2-3; V gene: TRBV2; clone size: .; CDR3 DNA: TGTGCCAGCAGTATAAGCACAGATACGCAGTATTTT; CDR3 protein: CASSISTDTQYF
D gene: .; J gene: TRBJ1-2; V gene: TRBV5-1; clone size: .; CDR3 DNA: TGCGCCAGCAGCTTACGACCCCCGGAGATTGGCTACACCTTC; CDR3 protein: CASSLRPPEIGYTF
D gene: TRBD1; J gene: TRBJ2-1; V gene: TRBV5-8; clone size: once; CDR3 DNA: TGTGCCAGCAGCTCCGGACAGGGGAATGAGCAGTTCTTC; CDR3 protein: CASSSGQGNEQFF
D gene: TRBD1; J gene: TRBJ1-1; V gene: TRBV30; clone size: .; CDR3 DNA: TGTGCCTGGAACCCGGGACAGGGTGGCGGCACTGAAGCTTTCTTT; CDR3 protein: CAWNPGQGGGTEAFF
D gene: .; J gene: TRBJ2-3; V gene: TRBV19; clone size: .; CDR3 DNA: TGTGCCAGTAGTATCCTTGGCGGCACAGATACGCAGTATTTT; CDR3 protein: CASSILGGTDTQYF
D gene: .; J gene: TRBJ1-1; V gene: TRBV11-2; clone size: .; CDR3 DNA: TGTGCCAGCAGCTTGGTTTACACTGAAGCTTTCTTT; CDR3 protein: CASSLVYTEAFF
D gene: .; J gene: TRBJ2-2; V gene: TRBV14; clone size: .; CDR3 DNA: TGTGCCAGCAGCCAAGTACAGGGCAAGATCTACACCGGGGAGCTGTTTTTT; CDR3 protein: CASSQVQGKIYTGELFF
D gene: .; J gene: TRBJ2-7; V gene: TRBV27; clone size: .; CDR3 DNA: TGTGCCAGCGGGGCCTACGAGCAGTACTTC; CDR3 protein: CASGAYEQYF
D gene: TRBD1; J gene: TRBJ2-5; V gene: TRBV29-1; clone size: .; CDR3 DNA: TGCAGCGTGCGGACAGGGGGTTTCCAAGAGACCCAGTACTTC; CDR3 protein: CSVRTGGFQETQYF
D gene: TRBD1; J gene: TRBJ2-5; V gene: TRBV19; clone size: .; CDR3 DNA: TGTGCCAGCTCAATCGGGCAGGGGGCGAAGACCCAGTACTTC; CDR3 protein: CASSIGQGAKTQYF
D gene: TRBD2; J gene: TRBJ2-1; V gene: TRBV2; clone size: .; CDR3 DNA: TGTGCCACCAAGACTAGCCGATACAATGAGCAGTTCTTC; CDR3 protein: CATKTSRYNEQFF
D gene: .; J gene: TRBJ2-2; V gene: TRBV30; clone size: .; CDR3 DNA: TGTGCCTGGAGATTGGTTCGCCATGTGGCGAACACCGGGGAGCTGTTTTTT; CDR3 protein: CAWRLVRHVANTGELFF
D gene: .; J gene: TRBJ1-2; V gene: TRBV7-8; clone size: .; CDR3 DNA: TGTGCCAGCAGCTTAGGGGACAACGTCCTCGACTATGGCTACACCTTC; CDR3 protein: CASSLGDNVLDYGYTF
D gene: TRBD1; J gene: TRBJ2-7; V gene: TRBV18; clone size: .; CDR3 DNA: TGTGCCAGCTCGTCGGACAGGGGTAACGAGCAGTACTTC; CDR3 protein: CASSSDRGNEQYF
D gene: .; J gene: TRBJ2-2; V gene: TRBV11-1; clone size: .; CDR3 DNA: TGTGCCAGCAGCTCTTCTCGAACAGGGCGGGAGCTGTTTTTT; CDR3 protein: CASSSSRTGRELFF
D gene: .; J gene: TRBJ2-1; V gene: TRBV2; clone size: once; CDR3 DNA: TGTGCCAGCAGCGATCCCGGGACTTCTTGGAGGGGGCAATTCGATGAGCAGTTCTTC; CDR3 protein: CASSDPGTSWRGQFDEQFF
D gene: TRBD2; J gene: TRBJ2-2; V gene: TRBV18; clone size: .; CDR3 DNA: TGTGCCAGCTCACCAAATACACTAGCGGGAGCCGGCACCGGGGAGCTGTTTTTT; CDR3 protein: CASSPNTLAGAGTGELFF
D gene: .; J gene: TRBJ2-1; V gene: TRBV9; clone size: .; CDR3 DNA: TGTGCCAGCAGCGTAGGGCCCCGTTGGGGTGAGCAGTTCTTC; CDR3 protein: CASSVGPRWGEQFF
D gene: .; J gene: TRBJ2-7; V gene: TRBV30; clone size: .; CDR3 DNA: TGTGCCTGGACCCCTACGGGGGTGAGCTCCTACGAGCAGTACTTC; CDR3 protein: CAWTPTGVSSYEQYF
D gene: TRBD2; J gene: TRBJ2-5; V gene: TRBV4-1; clone size: .; CDR3 DNA: TGCGCCAGCAGCCAAGGGGGACTAGACCAAGAGACCCAGTACTTC; CDR3 protein: CASSQGGLDQETQYF
D gene: .; J gene: TRBJ1-2; V gene: TRBV7-2; clone size: .; CDR3 DNA: TGTGCCAGCAGCTTCGGGGGGAACAGGGCCCACTATGGCTACACCTTC; CDR3 protein: CASSFGGNRAHYGYTF
D gene: .; J gene: TRBJ1-2; V gene: TRBV9; clone size: .; CDR3 DNA: TGTGCCAGCAGCGTCGAACAGGGCTCCGGCGGAGGCTACACCTTC; CDR3 protein: CASSVEQGSGGGYTF
D gene: .; J gene: TRBJ2-1; V gene: TRBV7-3; clone size: .; CDR3 DNA: TGTGCCAGCAGCCAAGGGACACCTGGGAGTGAGCAGTTCTTC; CDR3 protein: CASSQGTPGSEQFF
D gene: .; J gene: TRBJ1-4; V gene: TRBV25-1; clone size: .; CDR3 DNA: TGTGCCAGCAGTGAATGGGGAGAAGAATCTGAAAAACTGTTTTTT; CDR3 protein: CASSEWGEESEKLFF
D gene: TRBD1; J gene: TRBJ1-4; V gene: TRBV18; clone size: .; CDR3 DNA: TGTGCCAGCTCACTAAACAGGGGTCGTAATGAAAAACTGTTTTTT; CDR3 protein: CASSLNRGRNEKLFF
D gene: TRBD2; J gene: TRBJ2-1; V gene: TRBV30; clone size: .; CDR3 DNA: TGTGCCTGGACCCCTGGACTAGGAATGAGCAATGAGCAGTTCTTC; CDR3 protein: CAWTPGLGMSNEQFF
D gene: TRBD2; J gene: TRBJ2-7; V gene: TRBV7-2; clone size: .; CDR3 DNA: TGTGCCAGCAGCTTAGCGTCTAGCGGGAGGTCCTACGAGCAGTACTTC; CDR3 protein: CASSLASSGRSYEQYF